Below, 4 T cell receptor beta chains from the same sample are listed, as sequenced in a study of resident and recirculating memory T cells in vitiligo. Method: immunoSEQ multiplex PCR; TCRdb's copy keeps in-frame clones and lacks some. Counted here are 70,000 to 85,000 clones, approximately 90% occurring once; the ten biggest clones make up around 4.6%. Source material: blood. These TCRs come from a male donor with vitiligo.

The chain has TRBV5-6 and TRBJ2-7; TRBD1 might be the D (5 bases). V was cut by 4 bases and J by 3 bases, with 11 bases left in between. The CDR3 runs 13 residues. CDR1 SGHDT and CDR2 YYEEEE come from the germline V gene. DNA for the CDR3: TGTGCCAGCAGCCTGGGGCCTCACTACGAGCAGTACTTC. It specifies CASSLGPHYEQYF.

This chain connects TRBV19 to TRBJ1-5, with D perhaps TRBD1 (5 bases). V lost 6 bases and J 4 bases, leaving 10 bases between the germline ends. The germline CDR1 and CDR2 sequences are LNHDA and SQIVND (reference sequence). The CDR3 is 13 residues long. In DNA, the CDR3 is TGTGCCAGTAGCCCAGGGATAAATCAGCCCCAGCATTTT. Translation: CASSPGINQPQHF.

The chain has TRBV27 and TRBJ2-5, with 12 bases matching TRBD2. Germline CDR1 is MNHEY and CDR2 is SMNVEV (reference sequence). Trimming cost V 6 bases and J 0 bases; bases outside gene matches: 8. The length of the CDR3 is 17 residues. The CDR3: CASRKMRTSGDQETQYF. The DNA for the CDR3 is TGTGCCAGCAGAAAAATGAGGACTAGCGGGGACCAAGAGACCCAGTACTTC.

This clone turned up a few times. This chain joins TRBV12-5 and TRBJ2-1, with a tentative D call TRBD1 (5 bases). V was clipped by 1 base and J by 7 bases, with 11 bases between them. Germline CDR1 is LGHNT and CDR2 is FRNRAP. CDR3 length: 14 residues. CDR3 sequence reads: CASGLGQRWNEQFF. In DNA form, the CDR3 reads TGTGCTAGTGGTTTGGGACAGCGTTGGAATGAGCAGTTCTTC.